This TCR beta chain was recorded in a study of Ad26.COV2.S vaccination and SARS-CoV-2 variants. At the level of the study: The vaccine Ad26.COV2.S was put into the muscle once, or twice with 56 days between.

Deletions cut 4 bases from V and 5 bases from J, with 10 bases between. CDR3 length: 13 residues. Per the germline V gene, CDR1 is MGHRA and CDR2 is YSYEKL. The treatment is: around 19 received Ad26.COV2.S at low or high dose, single or two shots; a few received placebo; per-sample allocation not given. Samples came from day 63 after the first vaccine or placebo injection. In Boston, the donor was an adult between 18-55 years of age. Only in-frame clones appear in the TCRdb table, and some are missing; sequencing was by immunoSEQ multiplex PCR. Seen here are roughly 460,000 clones, roughly nine tenths observed once, and the top ten hold 1.5% to 2%.

This chain connects TRBV4-1 to TRBJ2-3; D is unclear. Source: peripheral blood, taken in a trial of Ad26.COV2.S vaccine versus placebo. The receptor comes from a person aged 18-60 years who received the Ad26.COV2.S COVID-19 vaccine or a placebo. The CDR3 DNA reads TGCGCCAGCAGCCCGCTGGACCGAGATACGCAGTATTTT. Amino acid sequence: CASSPLDRDTQYF.